Listed here are 18 T cell receptor beta chains from one sample, sequenced in a study of blood T cell repertoires in COVID-19. The assay was immunoSEQ multiplex PCR, and TCRdb's table has in-frame clones only and misses some. The sample gives about 240,000 clones, under 90% of which show up once; about 3.9% is in the top ten. The sequencing sample was made of PBMCs or T cells enriched from blood (not recorded which). The receptor source for this set is a middle-aged woman who had been exposed to COVID-19.

V and J are TRBV27 and TRBJ1-6; D not resolved. V lost 6 bases and J 4 bases, leaving 4 bases between the germline ends. CDR1 is MNHEY and CDR2 is SMNVEV in the germline V gene (reference sequence). This CDR3 has 12 amino acids. The CDR3 reads CASSTYNSPLHF. The CDR3 DNA is TGTGCCAGCAGCACATATAATTCACCCCTCCACTTT.

The V call is TRBV6-5, the J call TRBJ1-1, with no clear D. This CDR3 has 11 amino acids. Trimming took off 2 bases at V and 11 bases at J, with 9 bases between the two ends. Germline V CDR1 and CDR2: MNHEY, SVGAGI. DNA for the CDR3: TGTGCCAGCAGTTACCTAGGTGGGGCTTTCTTT. Translation: CASSYLGGAFF.

This clone was seen just once. J is TRBJ2-3 and V is TRBV7-9, with 8 bases matching TRBD1. V lost 8 bases and J lost 4; bases outside the gene matches: 5. In germline, CDR1 is SEHNR, CDR2 FQNEAQ (reference sequence). The CDR3 has 13 residues. CDR3 region: CASPTGEADTQYF. The CDR3 bases are TGTGCCAGCCCGACAGGGGAAGCAGATACGCAGTATTTT.

V is TRBV7-9 and J is TRBJ1-1; TRBD1 agrees at 8 bases. The CDR3 loop spans 13 amino acids. The V segment lost 7 bases and the J segment 3 bases; nucleotides outside the gene matches: 4. CDR1 is SEHNR, CDR2 FQNEAQ, per germline (reference sequence). The CDR3 region has the DNA TGTGCCAGCACCACACAGGGGGACACTGAAGCTTTCTTT. Encoded protein: CASTTQGDTEAFF. The complete variable domain, with remaining parts taken from reference TRBV7-9 and TRBJ1-1, reads DTGVSQNPRHKITKRGQNVTFRCDPISEHNRLYWYRQTLGQGPEFLTYFQNEAQLEKSRLLSDRFSAERPKGSFSTLEIQRTEQGDSAMYLCASTTQGDTEAFFGQGTRLTVV.

The CDR3 reads CASSQNRGAYEQYF. Written as DNA, the CDR3 is TGTGCCAGCAGCCAGAACAGGGGGGCCTACGAGCAGTACTTC. This chain connects TRBV11-2 to TRBJ2-7; 8 bases map to TRBD1. The germline V gene encodes CDR1 SGHAT and CDR2 FQNNGV. V was pared by 5 bases and J by 2 bases, with 5 bases of the junction left unmatched. The length of the CDR3 is 14 residues.

The chain combines TRBV5-1 with TRBJ2-7, with 8 bases fitting TRBD1. The V and J ends lost 4 bases and 11 bases, in that order; junction bases with no gene match: 8. The CDR3 runs 12 residues. Germline V gene lookup returns CDR1 SGHRS and CDR2 YFSETQ. The CDR3 region is CASSEPDRDEYF. For the CDR3, the DNA is TGCGCCAGCAGCGAACCGGACAGGGATGAGTACTTC.

V and J are TRBV24-1 and TRBJ2-2, with unresolved D. The CDR3 length is 12 residues. The V and J ends lost 5 bases and 6 bases respectively, with 6 bases between them. Per the germline V gene, CDR1 is KGHDR and CDR2 is SFDVKD. The CDR3 region is CATSVGAGELFF. Written as DNA, the CDR3 is TGTGCCACCAGTGTCGGAGCCGGGGAGCTGTTTTTT.

The chain combines TRBV6-5 with TRBJ1-3; D not certain. The CDR3 has 15 amino acids. From germline, CDR1 is MNHEY and CDR2 SVGAGI. The V and J ends lost 4 bases and 2 bases respectively, with 12 bases between them. The CDR3 nucleotides read TGTGCCAGCAGTTCTCAGGTCTTACCTGGAAACACCATATATTTT. As protein: CASSSQVLPGNTIYF.

The gene calls are TRBV3-1 (or the pseudogene TRBV3-2) and TRBJ2-5; D is possibly TRBD2 (6 bases). The CDR3 totals 16 residues. Germline values: CDR1 LGHDT, CDR2 YNNKEL (reference sequence). Trimming pared 2 bases from V and 6 bases from J, leaving 19 bases between. CDR3 sequence reads: CASSQRAGLNGQTQYF. The CDR3 bases are TGTGCCAGCAGCCAAAGGGCGGGACTGAATGGTCAGACCCAGTACTTC.

In its sample, this clone was seen once. The genes are TRBV6-5 and TRBJ1-2, with 9 bases that match TRBD1. CDR3 length: 15 residues. With V trimmed by 5 bases and J by 4 bases, 8 bases remained unmatched. Germline V gene data show CDR1 as MNHEY and CDR2 as SVGAGI. The CDR3 protein is CASSTPGQGIYGYTF. In DNA, the CDR3 is TGTGCCAGCAGTACACCGGGACAGGGAATCTATGGCTACACCTTC.

This chain joins TRBV7-3 and TRBJ1-2; no clear D. Germline V gene sequence: CDR1 SGHTA, CDR2 FQGTGA. The CDR3 is 13 amino acids. Trimming removed 3 bases from V and 4 bases from J, with 9 bases in between. The CDR3 DNA sequence: TGTGCCAGCAGCTTGATGGGCTCCTATGGCTACACCTTC. Translated, it gives CASSLMGSYGYTF.

The chain joins TRBV27 to TRBJ1-6; TRBD1 aligns across 10 bases. CDR1 is MNHEY, CDR2 SMNVEV, per germline (reference sequence). This CDR3 is built from 18 residues. The ends lost 5 bases at V and 10 bases at J; junction bases unmatched: 17. DNA for the CDR3: TGTGCCAGCAGTCAAACCCCCTACCGGGACAGGGGTTCCTCACCCCTCCACTTT. This encodes CASSQTPYRDRGSSPLHF.

The chain uses TRBV7-2 and TRBJ2-3, with 9 bases aligning to TRBD2. This CDR3 has 15 residues. The V and J ends lost 4 bases and 3 bases, in that order; junction bases with no gene match: 5. Looked up from germline, CDR1 is SGHTA and CDR2 is FQGNSA. DNA of the CDR3: TGTGCCAGCAGCTCGCGGGGGGGAGTTACAGATACGCAGTATTTT. It specifies CASSSRGGVTDTQYF.

The chain uses TRBV7-2 and TRBJ1-2, with 7 nucleotides matching TRBD1. The length of the CDR3 is 14 residues. Germline V lookup: CDR1 SGHTA, CDR2 FQGNSA. Germline trimming cut 4 bases from V and 8 bases from J; bases unmatched to any gene: 10. CDR3 protein: CASSSSQGEGGYTF. Written as DNA, the CDR3 is TGTGCCAGCAGCTCCTCTCAGGGGGAAGGCGGCTACACCTTC.

The CDR3 region has the DNA TGCGCCAGCAGCCCTACCGGGACAGGGTCTCAGCCCCAGCATTTT. Protein: CASSPTGTGSQPQHF. The chain carries TRBV5-1 and TRBJ1-5, with 9 bases lining up with TRBD1. This CDR3 has 15 residues. Germline CDR1 is SGHRS and CDR2 is YFSETQ. V shed 4 bases, J shed 6 bases, and the junction held 8 bases outside the gene matches.

V and J are TRBV4-2 and TRBJ2-5; 11 bases are a match to TRBD2. V shed 3 bases, J shed 5 bases, and the junction held 8 bases outside the gene matches. Germline V gives CDR1 LGHNA, CDR2 YNFKEQ. The CDR3 consists of 16 residues. Here the CDR3 reads CASSQDTSGGWETQYF. CDR3 in DNA: TGTGCCAGCAGCCAGGATACTAGCGGGGGTTGGGAGACCCAGTACTTC.

As to this clone: The identical CDR3 is also encoded by other nucleotide sequences in the sample. This sequence joins TRBV30 and TRBJ1-2; D remains ambiguous. The CDR3 is made up of 11 amino acids. Trimming took 0 bases from V and 7 from J, leaving 6 bases between them. The germline gives CDR1 GTSNPN, CDR2 SVGIG (reference sequence). The CDR3 nucleotides are TGTGCCTGGAGTGTTGGCGGTGGCTACACCTTC. It encodes CAWSVGGGYTF.

This clone was seen just once. J is TRBJ2-7 and V is TRBV7-9, with D possibly matching TRBD1 (6 bases). The CDR3 totals 17 residues. V was shortened by 4 bases and J by 3 bases, with 22 bases between the two germline ends. CDR1 is SEHNR and CDR2 is FQNEAQ in the germline V gene (reference sequence). Here the CDR3 reads CASSYGGGTSALYEQYF. The CDR3 nucleotides are TGTGCCAGCAGCTATGGAGGTGGGACATCGGCCCTCTACGAGCAGTACTTC.